This T cell receptor beta chain emerged from a study of CD4+ T cells in melanoma. Study conclusions and caveats: A reported correlation linked neoantigen-specific CD4+ T cells to CD8+, macrophage and B cell function. Neoantigen-specific CD4+ T cells in melanoma reportedly had diverse differentiation states.

Germline V gene data show CDR1 as LNHDA and CDR2 as SQIVND (reference sequence). V was clipped by 0 bases and J by 5 bases, with 13 bases between them. CDR3 size: 16 residues. With respect to this clone: Its antigen is not identified.

Method: immunoSEQ multiplex PCR; TCRdb's copy keeps in-frame clones and lacks some. The table records 52,000 or so clones, 60% to 80% of them present only once. This receptor was taken from a human donor with melanoma. This chain joins TRBV19 and TRBJ2-2; no reliable D call. The sample taken for sequencing was tumor tissue. This CDR3 reads CASSIDPRYVTGELFF. CDR3 sequence (DNA): TGTGCCAGTAGTATAGATCCACGGTACGTGACCGGGGAGCTGTTTTTT. Based on the CDR3 plus reference TRBV19 and TRBJ2-2, the full variable domain is DGGITQSPKYLFRKEGQNVTLSCEQNLNHDAMYWYRQDPGQGLRLIYYSQIVNDFQKGDIAEGYSVSREKKESFPLTVTSAQKNPTAFYLCASSIDPRYVTGELFFGEGSRLTVL.